Given below is one TCR beta chain in context. Its target is unknown. The data originate from a study of glioma-infiltrating T cells after dendritic cell vaccination. Study-wide points: Higher TCR clonality did not directly relate to longer survival. Patients with more pretreatment TILs had longer time to progression and survival.

V lost 4 bases to trimming and J lost 6 bases; unmatched junction nucleotides: 11. This CDR3 is 14 amino acids long. Germline CDR1 SQVTM, CDR2 ANQGSEA. Primers: 60 V beta forward and 13 J beta reverse. Sequencing was performed with immunoSEQ multiplex PCR; in TCRdb, only in-frame clones are kept and a portion is missing. The repertoire holds about 36,000 clones, with approximately 84% as singletons. J is TRBJ2-7 and V is TRBV29-1; the match to TRBD1 covers 8 bases. The TCR sequence derives from a human donor with glioblastoma. Material: blood, obtained before dendritic cell vaccination. The CDR3 sequence is CSVGQGAGGFEQYF. The CDR3 nucleotides read TGCAGCGTTGGGCAGGGGGCAGGAGGGTTCGAGCAGTACTTC.